This entry features one T cell receptor beta chain sequence. The sample belongs to a study of cytomegalovirus exposure and HLA in healthy donors. Study-level background: Later, an analysis reported that the approximately 120 validation repertoires had used the same platform as the approximately 660 first-cohort repertoires.

The protocol was immunoSEQ multiplex PCR, while the TCRdb copy is restricted to in-frame clones and leaves out a portion. The sample lists 150,000 to 200,000 clones, roughly nine tenths occurring once. The V and J ends lost 5 bases and 2 bases respectively, with 13 bases between them. There are 14 residues in the CDR3. CDR1 SGHTA and CDR2 FQGNSA come from the germline V gene. This receptor was obtained from a woman younger than 35 in good health and CMV-seropositive. Sequences were obtained from PBMCs. This chain connects TRBV7-2 to TRBJ2-7; D gene unclear. The CDR3 loop is CASSLISPPYEQYF. The CDR3 region has the DNA TGTGCCAGCAGCCTTATTAGCCCGCCCTACGAGCAGTACTTC. The full variable domain, its missing parts supplied by reference TRBV7-2 and TRBJ2-7, is GAGVSQSPSNKVTEKGKDVELRCDPISGHTALYWYRQSLGQGLEFLIYFQGNSAPDKSGLPSDRFSAERTGGSVSTLTIQRTQQEDSAVYLCASSLISPPYEQYFGPGTRLTVT.